One and the same sample provided the 25 T cell receptor beta chains below, sequenced in a study of T cell repertoires in cytomegalovirus infection. TCRdb called the reads again in MiXCR, with one record for every CDR3 protein. The sample yields fewer than 200,000 distinct CDR3 sequences, about an eighth seen once. Sequencing used PBMCs. All receptors derive from a human donor in good health (CMV status not recorded). Some clones in this sample may be carry-over from other donors' samples.

The chain carries TRBV30 and TRBJ2-7, with D maybe TRBD2 (6 bases). The CDR3 sequence is 11 residues long. Germline assignment: CDR1 GTSNPN and CDR2 SVGIG (reference sequence). Deletions cut 8 bases from V and 0 bases from J, with 8 bases between. The CDR3 sequence: CARGNSYEQYF. DNA for the CDR3: TGTGCCCGGGGGAACTCCTACGAGCAGTACTTC.

This clonotype was found a few times. DNA of the CDR3: TGTGCCAGCAACGAGGGGACAGGGGTAAACTACGAGCAGTACTTC. Amino acid sequence: CASNEGTGVNYEQYF. V and J are TRBV6-4 and TRBJ2-7; 10 nucleotides match TRBD1. Germline lookup yields CDR1 MRHNA and CDR2 SNTAGT. This CDR3 spans 15 amino acids. The V gene end was trimmed by 7 bases and the J gene end by 3 bases; junction bases not matched to a gene: 9.

This clonotype has a count of ten or more. The chain is built from TRBV11-2 and TRBJ2-3, with 12 bases fitting TRBD2. J was trimmed by 0 bases and V by 1 base; bases with no gene match: 8. The germline gives CDR1 SGHAT, CDR2 FQNNGV. The CDR3 runs 19 residues. The CDR3 is CASSLGASGGGLSTDTQYF. Written as DNA, the CDR3 is TGTGCCAGCAGCTTAGGAGCTAGCGGGGGGGGGCTTAGCACAGATACGCAGTATTTT.

This chain links TRBV7-3 with TRBJ1-3; 7 bases fit TRBD1. CDR1 and CDR2 from the germline V gene are SGHTA and FQGTGA. With 4 bases clipped from V and 7 bases from J, the junction kept 16 bases outside the gene matches. This CDR3 has 17 amino acids. CDR3 region: CASSSRTGVKWRNTIYF. The CDR3 DNA reads TGTGCCAGCAGCTCCCGAACAGGGGTGAAGTGGAGGAACACCATATATTTT.

The J gene is TRBJ2-7, the V gene TRBV5-1, with D maybe TRBD2 (6 bases). The CDR3 has 15 amino acids. Germline V lookup: CDR1 SGHRS, CDR2 YFSETQ. V was clipped by 0 bases and J by 1 base, with 11 bases between them. The chain's CDR3 is CASSLAGGISYEQYF. The CDR3, as DNA: TGCGCCAGCAGCTTGGCCGGGGGTATTTCCTACGAGCAGTACTTC.

This clonotype was recorded a few times. V usage is TRBV5-1 and J usage is TRBJ1-1, with TRBD1 matching 8 bases. Unmatched junction bases numbered 4, after V lost 6 bases and J lost 3 bases. Germline V gene lookup returns CDR1 SGHRS and CDR2 YFSETQ. The CDR3 sequence is 13 residues long. In DNA, the CDR3 is TGCGCCAGCAAATTGACAGGGGACACTGAAGCTTTCTTT. This codes for CASKLTGDTEAFF. Based on the CDR3 plus reference TRBV5-1 and TRBJ1-1, the full variable domain is KAGVTQTPRYLIKTRGQQVTLSCSPISGHRSVSWYQQTPGQGLQFLFEYFSETQRNKGNFPGRFSGRQFSNSRSEMNVSTLELGDSALYLCASKLTGDTEAFFGQGTRLTVV.

This chain uses TRBV20-1 with TRBJ2-7; TRBD1 matches 10 bases. From germline, CDR1 is DFQATT and CDR2 SNEGSKA (reference sequence). V dropped 2 bases and J dropped 3; count of bases not matched to a gene: 13. CDR3 size: 17 residues. The CDR3, as DNA: TGCAGTGCTAGAAGGGACAGGGGTTTCTCCTCCTACTACGAGCAGTACTTC. Translating it yields CSARRDRGFSSYYEQYF.

The chain couples TRBV18 to TRBJ1-4, with D possibly matching TRBD1 (5 bases). Trimming took 2 bases from V and 7 from J, leaving 11 bases between them. This CDR3 contains 14 residues. The germline CDR1 and CDR2 sequences are KGHSH and LQKENI. The CDR3 sequence is CASSPEGRGEKLFF. DNA of the CDR3: TGTGCCAGCTCACCAGAAGGGAGGGGTGAAAAACTGTTTTTT.

This clonotype showed up many times. The chain joins TRBV7-2 to TRBJ2-3; no firm D call. Germline loops: CDR1 SGHTA, CDR2 FQGNSA. V lost 5 bases and J 3 bases, leaving 15 bases between the germline ends. This CDR3 region has 15 residues. The CDR3 region has the DNA TGTGCCAGCAGCCCCATAACCCTAGTTACAGATACGCAGTATTTT. It yields the protein CASSPITLVTDTQYF.

The chain links TRBV5-4 to TRBJ2-1; unclear D gene. Germline-derived CDR1 and CDR2 are SGHNT and YYREEE (reference sequence). This CDR3 spans 15 amino acids. V was pared by 0 bases and J by 4 bases, with 11 bases between. The DNA of the CDR3 is TGTGCCAGCAGCTTGGTGCGAGGAAATTACAATGAGCAGTTCTTC. Translating it yields CASSLVRGNYNEQFF.

This clonotype has just a few counts. The chain couples TRBV7-8 to TRBJ1-5; D is ambiguous. The V end was cut by 1 base, the J end by 1 base, with 8 bases between. Germline values: CDR1 SGHVS, CDR2 FQNEAQ. The length of the CDR3 is 15 residues. CDR3 sequence (DNA): TGTGCCAGCAGCTTAGGGCGAGGAAGCAATCAGCCCCAGCATTTT. Translation gives CASSLGRGSNQPQHF.

This clonotype was counted a few times. The gene calls are TRBV13 and TRBJ2-5; 11 nucleotides agree with TRBD2. V dropped 4 bases and J dropped 6; count of bases not matched to a gene: 16. CDR3 length: 18 residues. Per the germline V gene, CDR1 is PRHDT and CDR2 is FYEKMQ (reference sequence). CDR3 amino acids: CASSSSGTSGSRRQTQYF. The CDR3 region has the DNA TGTGCCAGCAGCTCCTCCGGGACTAGCGGTTCTCGGAGGCAGACCCAGTACTTC. The complete variable domain, with remaining parts taken from reference TRBV13 and TRBJ2-5, reads AAGVIQSPRHLIKEKRETATLKCYPIPRHDTVYWYQQGPGQDPQFLISFYEKMQSDKGSIPDRFSAQQFSDYHSELNMSSLELGDSALYFCASSSSGTSGSRRQTQYFGPGTRLLVL.

This clonotype was counted a few times. CDR3 bases: TGTGCCAGCAGCGTTCGCCGGGACCCCTGGGAGGAGACCCAGTACTTC. This sequence encodes CASSVRRDPWEETQYF. The chain has TRBV11-3 and TRBJ2-5; D tentatively reads TRBD1 or TRBD2 (5 bases each). Trimming left V 5 bases short and J 5 bases short, with 21 bases between. Germline CDR1 is SGHNT and CDR2 is YENEEA. The length of the CDR3 is 16 residues.

This clonotype has only one observation. This could be a read error, since a much larger clone is one nucleotide away. The chain links TRBV7-8 to TRBJ2-2; 7 positions agree with TRBD1. The CDR3 totals 16 residues. Germline-derived CDR1 and CDR2 are SGHVS and FQNEAQ. CDR3 sequence (DNA): TGTACCAGCAGCCCGGAGAGGGGGCGGATCACCGGGGAGCTGTTTTTT. It is translated as CTSSPERGRITGELFF.

There are many counts of this clonotype. This rearrangement joins TRBV6-5 to TRBJ2-7, with D maybe TRBD1 (5 bases). The CDR3 runs 14 residues. Germline V gene data show CDR1 as MNHEY and CDR2 as SVGAGI. V lost 6 bases to trimming and J lost 3 bases, with 15 bases between them. CDR3 loop: CASRAQGSHYEQYF. CDR3 DNA: TGTGCCAGCAGGGCCCAGGGTAGCCACTACGAGCAGTACTTC.

This clonotype has at least ten counts. The chain couples TRBV7-2 to TRBJ1-6; 8 positions match TRBD1. Per the germline V gene, CDR1 is SGHTA and CDR2 is FQGNSA. The V segment lost 4 bases and the J segment 10 bases; nucleotides outside the gene matches: 6. There are 14 residues in the CDR3. CDR3 amino acids: CASSSGQGHSPLHF. The DNA of the CDR3 is TGTGCCAGCAGCTCTGGACAGGGTCACTCACCCCTCCACTTT.

This clonotype was found many times. V gene TRBV7-9 combines with J gene TRBJ1-2, with a possible D match to TRBD1 (5 bases). Germline loops: CDR1 SEHNR, CDR2 FQNEAQ (reference sequence). The CDR3 is 15 amino acids. With 5 bases removed from V and 6 bases from J, the gap between germline ends came to 19 bases. CDR3 coding DNA: TGTGCCAGCAGCCTCGGGACTCTCTCTCCTCATGGCTACACCTTC. This sequence encodes CASSLGTLSPHGYTF.

The chain carries TRBV29-1 and TRBJ2-7, with TRBD1 as a possible D gene (6 bases). The CDR3 runs 11 residues. Germline CDR1 is SQVTM and CDR2 is ANQGSEA. Trimming took off 5 bases at V and 6 bases at J, with 11 bases between the two ends. This CDR3 is CSVKQGSEQYF. The CDR3 DNA reads as TGCAGCGTTAAACAGGGTAGCGAGCAGTACTTC.

Many counts were recorded for this clonotype. The chain recombines TRBV11-2 with TRBJ2-7; the D gene is possibly TRBD2 (6 bases). This CDR3 comprises 12 residues. Trimming took off 8 bases at V and 2 bases at J, with 10 bases between the two ends. Germline V gives CDR1 SGHAT, CDR2 FQNNGV. The CDR3 DNA follows: TGTGCCAGCTCGGGACTCGCCTACGAGCAGTACTTC. This codes for CASSGLAYEQYF.

This clonotype was recorded at least ten times. J is TRBJ2-1 and V is TRBV14, with TRBD2 identical over 9 bases. The V gene end was trimmed by 3 bases and the J gene end by 4 bases; junction bases not matched to a gene: 4. The germline V gene has CDR1 SGHDN and CDR2 FVKESK. The CDR3 has 15 residues. The CDR3 nucleotides are TGTGCCAGCAGCCAGGGGACTAGCAGTTACAATGAGCAGTTCTTC. Translation gives CASSQGTSSYNEQFF.

This clonotype has ten or more counts. This rearrangement joins TRBV7-8 to TRBJ2-3; D not certain. The germline CDR1 and CDR2 sequences are SGHVS and FQNEAQ. The CDR3 is made up of 16 amino acids. Trimming removed 1 base from V and 2 bases from J, with 13 bases in between. In DNA, the CDR3 is TGTGCCAGCAGCTTAGATCCCGGGTTATTCACAGATACGCAGTATTTT. Translated, it gives CASSLDPGLFTDTQYF.

This clonotype was seen ten or more times. V gene TRBV5-1 combines with J gene TRBJ2-3; D unclear. V shed 4 bases and J shed 1 base, with 13 bases lying between them. Germline values: CDR1 SGHRS, CDR2 YFSETQ. This CDR3 comprises 15 residues. CDR3 nucleotides: TGCGCCAGCAGCCTGGACCCGTTGGGCACAGATACGCAGTATTTT. Translated: CASSLDPLGTDTQYF.

This clonotype was seen repeatedly, ten times or more. The gene calls are TRBV4-1 and TRBJ1-6; D not resolved. CDR3 length equals 13 residues. From germline, CDR1 is MGHRA and CDR2 YSYEKL. The V and J ends lost 2 bases and 8 bases respectively, with 7 bases between them. The CDR3 nucleotides are TGCGCCAGCAGCCAACAATCGGATTCACCCCTCCACTTT. Its translation is CASSQQSDSPLHF.

This clonotype was detected ten times or more. The chain links TRBV5-1 to TRBJ2-7; 11 bases align to TRBD2. Germline assignment: CDR1 SGHRS and CDR2 YFSETQ. V gave up 1 base and J gave up 1 base; unmatched junction bases: 16. CDR3 length: 20 amino acids. The CDR3 here is CASSLPRLAGISEVSYEQYF. The DNA for the CDR3 is TGCGCCAGCAGCTTGCCGCGACTAGCGGGAATAAGCGAGGTTTCCTACGAGCAGTACTTC.

This clonotype was found many times. This sequence joins TRBV5-1 and TRBJ2-7; D may be TRBD1 or TRBD2 (6 bases each). The CDR3 is 17 amino acids. Trimming stripped 4 bases from V and 3 bases from J, with 23 bases between. Germline V gene sequence: CDR1 SGHRS, CDR2 YFSETQ. Written as DNA, the CDR3 is TGCGCCAGCAGCCAAAGGACGGGCGGGACAAACCTCTACGAGCAGTACTTC. Translated: CASSQRTGGTNLYEQYF.